Listed here are 18 T cell receptor beta chains from one sample, sequenced in a study of blood T cells in healthy people across ages. It was with a sample-barcoded 5' primer and a J-beta primer mix that a second PCR of about 7 to 12 cycles was run. TCRdb re-called the 5' RACE reads with MiXCR, one entry per CDR3 protein. The sample includes hundreds of thousands of distinct CDR3 sequences, approximately 59% seen only once; the top ten take over 30%. The source material was blood. These receptors all come from a man between 60 and 75 years old in good health.

This CDR3 is CASQPRGRDTQYF. In DNA, the CDR3 is TGTGCCAGCCAGCCTAGGGGACGAGATACGCAGTATTTT. The chain joins TRBV27 to TRBJ2-3; D may match TRBD1 or TRBD2 (5 bases each). CDR3 length: 13 residues. V shed 8 bases and J shed 5 bases, with 14 bases lying between them. The germline V gene has CDR1 MNHEY and CDR2 SMNVEV (reference sequence).

The V call is TRBV7-9, the J call TRBJ2-2, with unresolved D. V was cut by 4 bases and J by 0 bases, with 15 bases left in between. The germline gives CDR1 SEHNR, CDR2 FQNEAQ (reference sequence). CDR3 length equals 17 residues. CDR3 region: CASSSRPLGPNTGELFF. The CDR3 coding sequence is TGTGCCAGCAGCTCCCGGCCCCTAGGGCCGAACACCGGGGAGCTGTTTTTT.

The genes are TRBV5-1 and TRBJ1-2; TRBD1 might be the D (6 bases). The V gene's germline CDR1 is SGHRS and CDR2 YFSETQ. Trimming cost V 7 bases and J 4 bases, with 17 bases left between them. This CDR3 is 14 amino acids long. CDR3 sequence (DNA): TGCGCCAGCGGCCAGGGGCGCGATTTCTATGGCTACACCTTC. Protein product: CASGQGRDFYGYTF.

This rearrangement joins TRBV5-1 to TRBJ1-1; D might be TRBD1 (5 bases). Trimming took 5 bases from V and 6 from J, leaving 14 bases between them. This CDR3 has 13 residues. Germline V gene data show CDR1 as SGHRS and CDR2 as YFSETQ. Here the CDR3 DNA reads TGCGCCAGCAGTCCAGCCTCAGGGTCTGAAGCTTTCTTT. As protein: CASSPASGSEAFF.

The DNA of the CDR3 is TGTGCCAGCAGCCTTGACCTCACAGGGTGGCAAGAGACCCAGTACTTC. This codes for CASSLDLTGWQETQYF. The V call is TRBV7-9, the J call TRBJ2-5, with a tentative D call TRBD1 (6 bases). The V end lost 5 bases, the J end lost 2 bases, and 18 bases lay between the germline ends. This CDR3 has 16 amino acids. Germline CDR1 reads SEHNR; CDR2 reads FQNEAQ (reference sequence).

The CDR3 DNA reads TGTGCCAGCAGTTACATGGGGGAGGATTACGAGCAGTACTTC. It yields the protein CASSYMGEDYEQYF. The V gene is TRBV12-3 or TRBV12-4, the J gene TRBJ2-7; maybe TRBD2 (6 bases). This CDR3 spans 14 amino acids. Trimming removed 4 bases from V and 4 bases from J, with 14 bases in between.

This clonotype appeared once. The gene calls are TRBV18 and TRBJ2-5, with TRBD2 identical over 7 bases. The DNA end favors TRBJ2-7, so the J call may be wrong. The CDR3 has 13 amino acids. Germline CDR1 and CDR2: KGHSH and LQKENI. CDR3 sequence reads: CASSPTAGYEQYF. The CDR3 coding sequence is TGTGCCAGCTCACCAACAGCGGGATACGAGCAGTACTTC.

This clonotype was seen only once. V usage is TRBV20-1 and J usage is TRBJ1-2; D not resolved. CDR3 length: 13 residues. V was trimmed by 3 bases and J by 0 bases, leaving 8 bases between them. CDR1 and CDR2 (germline): DFQATT, SNEGSKA (reference sequence). The CDR3 loop reads CSASSWANYGYTF. In DNA form, the CDR3 reads TGCAGTGCTAGCTCTTGGGCTAACTATGGCTACACCTTC.

V is TRBV7-9 and J is TRBJ1-4; the D gene is possibly TRBD1 (5 bases). This CDR3 has 13 amino acids. The V and J ends lost 2 bases and 8 bases respectively, with 9 bases between them. From germline, CDR1 is SEHNR and CDR2 FQNEAQ (reference sequence). The CDR3 sequence: CASSLTQDEKLFF. The CDR3 nucleotides read TGTGCCAGCAGCTTAACACAGGACGAAAAACTGTTTTTT.

The table lists this clonotype with a few counts. This chain joins TRBV20-1 and TRBJ1-2, with a possible D match to TRBD1 (5 bases). The CDR3 has 9 amino acids. Trimming shortened V by 7 bases and J by 6 bases, and 6 bases separated the two germline ends. CDR1 and CDR2 from the germline V gene are DFQATT and SNEGSKA (reference sequence). The CDR3 nucleotides are TGCAGTGAAGGGGATGGCTACACCTTC. Encoded protein: CSEGDGYTF.

This sequence joins TRBV10-3 and TRBJ2-4, with a weak D call TRBD1 (5 bases). The CDR3 is 17 amino acids. V shed 0 bases and J shed 0 bases, with 12 bases lying between them. Germline CDR1 is ENHRY and CDR2 is SYGVKD. This CDR3 reads CAISESRSGQAKNIQYF. The CDR3 DNA reads as TGTGCCATCAGTGAGTCGAGGTCAGGGCAAGCCAAAAACATTCAGTACTTC.

The chain uses TRBV21-1 and TRBJ1-5; the listed D gene, TRBD1, was not tested against the DNA. TRBV21-1 corresponds to a pseudogene. CDR3 size: 20 residues. The chain's CDR3 is CASSKGVGDRGGEGNQPQHF. CDR3 sequence (DNA): TGTGCCAGCAGCAAAGGTGTTGGGGACAGGGGAGGTGAAGGCAATCAGCCCCAGCATTTT.

V is TRBV5-1 and J is TRBJ2-3; 8 bases are shared with TRBD1. The CDR3 is 15 residues long. Per the germline V gene, CDR1 is SGHRS and CDR2 is YFSETQ. V dropped 4 bases and J dropped 4; count of bases not matched to a gene: 8. In DNA, the CDR3 is TGCGCCAGCAGCCCAGTGACAGGGGCATCAGATACGCAGTATTTT. Protein: CASSPVTGASDTQYF.

There are a few counts of this clonotype. The chain is built from TRBV27 and TRBJ2-7; possible D gene TRBD1, 6 bases. This CDR3 spans 13 amino acids. The germline V and J ends were trimmed by 5 bases and 6 bases, with 14 bases remaining between them. Germline CDR1 MNHEY, CDR2 SMNVEV (reference sequence). Written as DNA, the CDR3 is TGTGCCAGCAGTGTCAAGGGGGTCGGCGAGCAGTACTTC. It specifies CASSVKGVGEQYF.

In its sample, this clonotype was seen many times. V usage is TRBV20-1 and J usage is TRBJ2-7, with D hard to call. The CDR3 has 11 residues. V was clipped by 3 bases and J by 0 bases, with 3 bases between them. Germline lookup yields CDR1 DFQATT and CDR2 SNEGSKA (reference sequence). The CDR3 here is CSARSSYEQYF. CDR3 in DNA: TGCAGTGCTAGGAGCTCCTACGAGCAGTACTTC.

The chain uses TRBV12-3 or TRBV12-4 and TRBJ1-4, with D unclear. This CDR3 contains 13 residues. Trimming pared 7 bases from V and 4 bases from J, leaving 10 bases between. CDR3 protein: CASTVGFNEKLFF. DNA of the CDR3: TGTGCCAGCACCGTCGGGTTTAATGAAAAACTGTTTTTT.

This clonotype was seen more than once but under ten times. The chain carries TRBV12-3 or TRBV12-4 and TRBJ1-2; D is undetermined. The CDR3 totals 12 residues. The V gene lost 6 bases and the J gene lost 8 bases, with 13 bases spanning the gap. The CDR3 is CASSTTPRGYTF. In DNA form, the CDR3 reads TGTGCCAGCAGCACGACCCCGCGAGGCTACACCTTC.

The rearrangement uses TRBV6-2 or TRBV6-3 and TRBJ2-7; D may be TRBD1 (6 bases). Trimming removed 2 bases from V and 0 bases from J, with 8 bases in between. CDR3 size: 14 residues. CDR1 and CDR2 (germline): MNHEY, SVGEGT. CDR3 DNA sequence: TGTGCCAGCAGTTACCAGGACAGCTCCTACGAGCAGTACTTC. It yields the protein CASSYQDSSYEQYF.